A single T cell receptor beta chain is shown here with its context. What it recognizes is unknown. This may arise from a read error, as a much more abundant clone is one base away. The source of the sample is a study of CD8 T cells in ankylosing spondylitis. Study-level findings and limits: Matched ankylosing spondylitis synovial fluid reportedly showed significant enrichment of disease-linked clones. Researchers report that disease-linked clones proved CD8+ and relatively rare in peripheral blood. What appeared characteristic of ankylosing spondylitis blood was a TCR beta motif of eight highly homologous variants.

TCRdb reprocessed the 5' RACE reads via MiXCR and lists one record per CDR3 protein. This table holds about 220,000 distinct CDR3 sequences, 8% to 11% found once. The germline V gene has CDR1 SGHRS and CDR2 YFSETQ. CDR3 length: 14 amino acids. This TCR derives from a male donor with ankylosing spondylitis or in good health (not recorded which). The sequencing input was blood, either unsorted or a sorted T cell fraction (not recorded which). J is TRBJ1-3 and V is TRBV5-1; D not resolved. CDR3 DNA sequence: TGCGCCAGCAAAGAACGGCTCTCTGGAGACACCATATATTTT. Amino acid sequence: CASKERLSGDTIYF.